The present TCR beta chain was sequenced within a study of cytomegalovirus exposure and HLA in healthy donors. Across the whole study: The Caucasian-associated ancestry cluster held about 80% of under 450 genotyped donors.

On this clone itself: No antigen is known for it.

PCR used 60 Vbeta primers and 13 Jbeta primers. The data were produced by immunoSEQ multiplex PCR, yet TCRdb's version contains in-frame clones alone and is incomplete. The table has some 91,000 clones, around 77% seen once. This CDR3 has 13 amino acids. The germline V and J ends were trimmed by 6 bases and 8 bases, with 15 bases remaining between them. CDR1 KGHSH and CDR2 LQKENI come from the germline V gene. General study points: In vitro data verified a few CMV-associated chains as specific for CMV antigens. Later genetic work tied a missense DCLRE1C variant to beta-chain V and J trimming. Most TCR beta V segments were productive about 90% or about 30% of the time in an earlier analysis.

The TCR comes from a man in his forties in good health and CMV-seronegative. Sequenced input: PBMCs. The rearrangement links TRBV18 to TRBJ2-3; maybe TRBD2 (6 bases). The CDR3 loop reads CASSADYSSTQYF. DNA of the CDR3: TGTGCCAGCTCGGCGGACTATAGTAGTACGCAGTATTTT.